Ten or more counts support the clone carrying this T cell receptor (beta chain). Its cognate antigen is unknown. Quantitative 5'-RACE with molecular barcodes generated TCR beta libraries. TCRdb reprocessed the 5' RACE reads with MiXCR, giving one entry per CDR3 protein. The data hold 200,000 or so distinct CDR3 sequences, with roughly 13% observed a single time. The data stem from a study of CD8 T cells in ankylosing spondylitis. Points from the study as a whole: Earlier authors reported some of these motif variants in reactive arthritis synovial fluid and blood. Ankylosing spondylitis blood seemed to carry a telltale TCR beta motif made of fewer than ten highly homologous variants. As reported, disease-linked clones showed significant enrichment in matched ankylosing spondylitis synovial fluid.

CDR1 and CDR2 (germline): MDHEN, SYDVKM. The V gene lost 11 bases and the J gene lost 3 bases, with 19 bases spanning the gap. This CDR3 is built from 15 residues. Sequencing input: blood, either unsorted or a sorted T cell fraction (not recorded which). The clonotype comes from a female donor with ankylosing spondylitis or in good health (not recorded which). V usage is TRBV28 and J usage is TRBJ1-4, with D maybe TRBD1 (5 bases). The CDR3 loop reads CALGDLGVSNEKLFF. The CDR3 bases are TGTGCCCTGGGGGACCTGGGGGTCTCTAATGAAAAACTGTTTTTT. The entire variable domain, with the rest obtained from reference TRBV28 and TRBJ1-4, is as follows: DVKVTQSSRYLVKRTGEKVFLECVQDMDHENMFWYRQDPGLGLRLIYFSYDVKMKEKGDIPEGYSVSREKKERFSLILESASTNQTSMYLCALGDLGVSNEKLFFGSGTQLSVL.